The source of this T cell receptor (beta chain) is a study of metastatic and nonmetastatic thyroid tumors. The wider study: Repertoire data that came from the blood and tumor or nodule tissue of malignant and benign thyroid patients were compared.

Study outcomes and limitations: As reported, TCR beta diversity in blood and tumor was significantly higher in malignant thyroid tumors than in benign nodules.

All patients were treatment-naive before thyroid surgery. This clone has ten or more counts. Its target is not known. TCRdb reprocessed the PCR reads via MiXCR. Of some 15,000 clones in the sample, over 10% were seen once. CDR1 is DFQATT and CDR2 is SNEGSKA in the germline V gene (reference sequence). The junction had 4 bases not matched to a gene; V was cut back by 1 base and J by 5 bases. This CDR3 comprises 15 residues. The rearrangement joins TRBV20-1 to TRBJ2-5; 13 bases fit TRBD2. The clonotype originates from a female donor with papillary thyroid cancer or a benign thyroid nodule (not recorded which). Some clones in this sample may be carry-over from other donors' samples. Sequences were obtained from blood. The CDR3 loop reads CSARVGTSGAETQYF. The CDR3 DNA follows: TGCAGTGCTAGAGTCGGGACTAGCGGGGCCGAGACCCAGTACTTC.